This section outlines one T cell receptor (beta chain) sequence together with its context. Its matching antigen is unknown. The sample belongs to a study of cytomegalovirus exposure and HLA in healthy donors. The overall study: The Caucasian-associated ancestry cluster contained 65% to 85% of the 300 to 400 genotyped donors.

Findings and limits, study-wide: A few chains linked to CMV were shown in vitro to be specific for CMV antigens.

Germline V gene data show CDR1 as LNHDA and CDR2 as SQIVND (reference sequence). This CDR3 has 14 amino acids. J gave up 7 bases and V 4 bases, and 8 bases lay outside the gene matches. This PCR relied on a set of 60 Vbeta primers and 13 Jbeta primers. The repertoire was sequenced with immunoSEQ multiplex PCR; TCRdb's copy has only in-frame clones and lacks some. The table lists approximately 180,000 clones, 77% of them singletons. V and J are TRBV19 and TRBJ1-2, with 8 nucleotides matching TRBD1. Specimen: PBMCs. This sequence originates from a woman aged 30 to 39 in good health and CMV-seropositive. CDR3 loop: CASSTQQGGVGYTF. As DNA, the CDR3 is TGTGCCAGTAGTACCCAACAGGGGGGGGTTGGCTACACCTTC. The variable domain in full, completed from reference TRBV19 and TRBJ1-2, reads DGGITQSPKYLFRKEGQNVTLSCEQNLNHDAMYWYRQDPGQGLRLIYYSQIVNDFQKGDIAEGYSVSREKKESFPLTVTSAQKNPTAFYLCASSTQQGGVGYTFGSGTRLTVV.